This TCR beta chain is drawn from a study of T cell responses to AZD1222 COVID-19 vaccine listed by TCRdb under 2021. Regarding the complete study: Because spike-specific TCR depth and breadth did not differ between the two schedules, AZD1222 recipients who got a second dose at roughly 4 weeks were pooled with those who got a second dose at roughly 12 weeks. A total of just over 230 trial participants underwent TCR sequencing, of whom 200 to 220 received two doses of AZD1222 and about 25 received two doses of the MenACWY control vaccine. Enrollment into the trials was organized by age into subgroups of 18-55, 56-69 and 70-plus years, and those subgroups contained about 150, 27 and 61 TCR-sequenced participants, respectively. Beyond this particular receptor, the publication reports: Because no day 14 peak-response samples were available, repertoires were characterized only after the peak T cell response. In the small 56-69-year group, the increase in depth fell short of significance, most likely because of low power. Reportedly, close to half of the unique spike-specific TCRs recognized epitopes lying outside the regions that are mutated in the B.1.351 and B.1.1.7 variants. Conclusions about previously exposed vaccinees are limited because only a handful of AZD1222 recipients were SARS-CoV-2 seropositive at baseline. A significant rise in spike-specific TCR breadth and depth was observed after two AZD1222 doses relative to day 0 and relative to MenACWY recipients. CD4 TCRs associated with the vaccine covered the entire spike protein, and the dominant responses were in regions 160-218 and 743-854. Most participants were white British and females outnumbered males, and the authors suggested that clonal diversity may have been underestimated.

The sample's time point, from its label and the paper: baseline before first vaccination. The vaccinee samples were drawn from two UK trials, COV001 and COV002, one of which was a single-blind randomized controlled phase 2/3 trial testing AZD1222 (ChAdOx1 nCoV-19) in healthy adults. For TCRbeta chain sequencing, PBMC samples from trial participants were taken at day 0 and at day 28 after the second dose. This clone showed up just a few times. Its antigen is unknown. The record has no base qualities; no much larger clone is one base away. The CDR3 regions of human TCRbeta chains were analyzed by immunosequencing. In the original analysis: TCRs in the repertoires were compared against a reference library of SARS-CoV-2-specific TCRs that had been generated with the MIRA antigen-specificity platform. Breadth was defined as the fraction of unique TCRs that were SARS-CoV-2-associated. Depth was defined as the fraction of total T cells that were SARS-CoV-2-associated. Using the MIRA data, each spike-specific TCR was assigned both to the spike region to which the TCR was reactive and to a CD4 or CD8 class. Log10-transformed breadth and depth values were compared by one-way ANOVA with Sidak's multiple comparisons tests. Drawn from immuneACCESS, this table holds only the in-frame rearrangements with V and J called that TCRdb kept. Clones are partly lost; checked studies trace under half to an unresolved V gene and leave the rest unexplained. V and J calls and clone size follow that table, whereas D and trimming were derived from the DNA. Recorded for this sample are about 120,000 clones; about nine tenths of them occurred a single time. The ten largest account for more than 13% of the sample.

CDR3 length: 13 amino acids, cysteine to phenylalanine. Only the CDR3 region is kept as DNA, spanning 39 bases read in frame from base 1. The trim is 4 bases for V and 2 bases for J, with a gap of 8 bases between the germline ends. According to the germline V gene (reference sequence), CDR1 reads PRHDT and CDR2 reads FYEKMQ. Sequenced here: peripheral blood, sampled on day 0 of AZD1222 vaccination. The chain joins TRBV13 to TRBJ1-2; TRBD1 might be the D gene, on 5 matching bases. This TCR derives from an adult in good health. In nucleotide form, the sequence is TGTGCCAGCAGCTCGCAGGGCAACTATGGCTACACCTTC. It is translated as CASSSQGNYGYTF.